The 3 T cell receptor beta chains below were found in one sample sequenced in a study of blood T cell repertoires in COVID-19. Assay: immunoSEQ multiplex PCR; the TCRdb copy retains only in-frame clones and omits some. In the table there are roughly 98,000 clones, roughly four fifths of which are singletons. The sample consisted of peripheral blood. Receptors were obtained from a human donor in a cohort sampled during active COVID-19.

The chain carries TRBV12-5 and TRBJ1-1; perhaps TRBD1 as D (6 bases). Germline V gene sequence: CDR1 LGHNT, CDR2 FRNRAP. V lost 9 bases and J 5 bases, leaving 16 bases between the germline ends. The CDR3 runs 13 residues. The CDR3 DNA is TGTGCTAGGGGAACAGGGAGGGGAACTGAAGCTTTCTTT. This gives the protein CARGTGRGTEAFF.

The chain employs TRBV5-1 and TRBJ2-7; D might be TRBD2 (6 bases). Trimming pared 2 bases from V and 3 bases from J, leaving 18 bases between. The CDR3 has 16 amino acids. Germline CDR1 reads SGHRS; CDR2 reads YFSETQ. The CDR3 reads CASSLWGGVTDYEQYF. The CDR3 DNA sequence: TGCGCCAGCAGCTTATGGGGCGGGGTGACGGACTACGAGCAGTACTTC. Looking up the rest from reference TRBV5-1 and TRBJ2-7 gives the full variable domain: KAGVTQTPRYLIKTRGQQVTLSCSPISGHRSVSWYQQTPGQGLQFLFEYFSETQRNKGNFPGRFSGRQFSNSRSEMNVSTLELGDSALYLCASSLWGGVTDYEQYFGPGTRLTVT.

This clone came up once. The CDR3 bases are TGTGCCAGCAGCCAAGATACTACTAGGCAAGAGACCCAGTACTTC. This gives the protein CASSQDTTRQETQYF. V gene TRBV3-1 (or the pseudogene TRBV3-2) combines with J gene TRBJ2-5; possibly TRBD2 for D (5 bases). CDR1 and CDR2 from the germline V gene are LGHDT and YNNKEL (reference sequence). The CDR3 is made up of 15 amino acids. Trimming pared 0 bases from V and 2 bases from J, leaving 10 bases between.